The 9 T cell receptor beta chains below were found in one sample sequenced in a study of CD8 T cells in Susac syndrome. After extraction with the RNeasy kit, about 0.5 to 1 ug of the RNA was reverse transcribed using random hexamers. From the immunoSEQ multiplex PCR reads, TCRdb called clonotypes with MiXCR, one entry per CDR3 protein. The sample includes about 300,000 distinct CDR3 sequences, about 90% of them seen just once. Sample: CD4+ T cells from PBMCs. The receptors derive from a human donor with multiple sclerosis.

The chain uses TRBV12-3 or TRBV12-4 and TRBJ2-7; perhaps TRBD2 as D (5 bases). Trimming removed 6 bases from V and 6 bases from J, with 18 bases in between. The CDR3 sequence is 14 residues long. The CDR3 spells CASRGAGSLSEQYF. The CDR3 region has the DNA TGTGCCAGCAGGGGAGCTGGGTCCCTGAGCGAGCAGTACTTC.

This clonotype was counted a few times. The gene calls are TRBV29-1 and TRBJ1-1, with no clear D. Between the trimmed V and J ends, which lost 5 bases and 1 base, there was a span of 11 bases. From germline, CDR1 is SQVTM and CDR2 ANQGSEA. The CDR3 extends over 13 amino acids. CDR3 protein: CSVQLQPNTEAFF. DNA for the CDR3: TGCAGCGTTCAACTACAGCCGAACACTGAAGCTTTCTTT.

This chain joins TRBV5-6 and TRBJ2-1, with D possibly being TRBD1 (6 bases). Per the germline V gene, CDR1 is SGHDT and CDR2 is YYEEEE. V shed 2 bases and J shed 3 bases, with 15 bases lying between them. The CDR3 contains 16 residues. The CDR3 protein is CASSFWGPRSYNEQFF. DNA for the CDR3: TGTGCCAGCAGCTTTTGGGGGCCCAGGAGCTACAATGAGCAGTTCTTC.

CDR3 sequence (DNA): TGTGCCAGCACGGGACAGGAGAACACTGAAGCTTTCTTT. This sequence encodes CASTGQENTEAFF. The rearrangement joins TRBV6-5 to TRBJ1-1; 8 bases map to TRBD1. The V gene end was trimmed by 7 bases and the J gene end by 1 base; junction bases not matched to a gene: 2. CDR1 and CDR2 (germline): MNHEY, SVGAGI. The CDR3 length is 13 residues.

CDR3 nucleotide sequence: TGTGCTAGTGGTTTGGCCCCGACAGGGGTCACCTACAATGAGCAGTTCTTC. The encoded protein is CASGLAPTGVTYNEQFF. The chain couples TRBV12-5 to TRBJ2-1; 8 bases are a match to TRBD1. J gave up 2 bases and V 1 base, and 7 bases lay outside the gene matches. CDR3 length: 17 amino acids. Germline CDR1 LGHNT, CDR2 FRNRAP.

This rearrangement joins TRBV12-3 or TRBV12-4 to TRBJ2-7; TRBD2 aligns across 9 bases. With V trimmed by 8 bases and J by 3 bases, 2 bases remained unmatched. CDR3 length: 12 residues. The CDR3 DNA follows: TGTGCCAGCCGAGCGGGGGGCTACGAGCAGTACTTC. The encoded protein is CASRAGGYEQYF.

A single count supports this clonotype. The J gene is TRBJ2-1, the V gene TRBV29-1; D may be TRBD2 (7 bases). The CDR3 totals 13 residues. The ends were cut back, 2 bases at V and 6 bases at J, with 11 bases in the middle. Per germline, CDR1 SQVTM and CDR2 ANQGSEA. DNA of the CDR3: TGCAGCGTTGAAAGGGGGGGGGCCAATGAGCAGTTCTTC. The encoded protein is CSVERGGANEQFF.

The V and J genes are TRBV7-9 and TRBJ2-1, with TRBD2 matching over 9 bases. CDR1 and CDR2 (germline): SEHNR, FQNEAQ (reference sequence). This CDR3 contains 19 residues. V gave up 5 bases and J gave up 2 bases; unmatched junction bases: 16. The CDR3 is CASSLTGGGAILPYNEQFF. The CDR3 nucleotides are TGTGCCAGCAGCCTTACGGGCGGGGGGGCTATTCTCCCCTACAATGAGCAGTTCTTC.

The chain recombines TRBV7-9 with TRBJ1-1, with 8 nucleotides matching TRBD1. This CDR3 spans 15 amino acids. V shed 8 bases and J 1 base; nucleotides not matched to a gene: 9. Germline V gene data show CDR1 as SEHNR and CDR2 as FQNEAQ (reference sequence). CDR3 in DNA: TGTGCCAGCCGTCCCGGGACAGGTACGAACACTGAAGCTTTCTTT. This encodes CASRPGTGTNTEAFF. Full variable domain (outside the CDR3, taken from reference TRBV7-9 and TRBJ1-1): DTGVSQNPRHKITKRGQNVTFRCDPISEHNRLYWYRQTLGQGPEFLTYFQNEAQLEKSRLLSDRFSAERPKGSFSTLEIQRTEQGDSAMYLCASRPGTGTNTEAFFGQGTRLTVV.